This record covers a single T cell receptor (beta chain). This clone was seen more than once but under ten times. Its antigen specificity is not known. No base-level quality is on record; no much larger clone is a single base apart. Collaborating institutions collected whole blood in K2EDTA tubes following their own protocols. For TCRbeta analysis, collaborators shipped samples in one of three forms: frozen whole blood, isolated PBMCs, or DNA extracted from either of those sample types. The sample is drawn from a study of blood T cell repertoires in COVID-19 (dated by TCRdb to the early 2020s). In terms of the full investigation: Samples from collaborators originated in the United States, Italy and Spain and spanned both the acute and convalescent phases of COVID-19. The prospective study material was composed of cDNA or gDNA derived from T cells, B-cell-depleted T cells, or PBMCs. Subjects who had been exposed to COVID-19, were actively infected with it, or had recovered from it provided the deeply sampled blood TCRbeta repertoires that made up the dataset. The repertoires were released in a freely available public database meant as a resource for research on the immune response to SARS-CoV-2. The samples were drawn from the first 160 participants of the ongoing ImmuneRACE study and from roughly 1,300 subjects provided by 6 global collaborators. The sample metadata nearly always contained a de-identified subject ID, COVID-19 status, age in years and sex. HLA class I and class II types, where available, came from metadata supplied by the sample provider rather than from assay-based typing.

General conclusions and limits of the study: The amount of clinical and demographic metadata varied by source and participant and was provided uncurated.

TCRbeta CDR3 regions were amplified from genomic DNA by means of the immunoSEQ Assay, a bias-controlled multiplex PCR. Per the original workflow: The number of nucleated cells in each sample was estimated from the amplification of reference gene primers within the assay. To quantify the absolute abundance of each unique TCRbeta CDR3 rearrangement, sequence reads were collapsed and filtered. For each sample, productive Simpson clonality was calculated as the square root of Simpson's diversity index across productive rearrangements. The table was pulled from immuneACCESS by TCRdb, which kept in-frame rearrangements only. Such tables lose some clones; where checked, under half of the loss comes from unresolved V genes, and the rest has no known cause. V, J and clone size were drawn from that table, and D and trimming were deduced from the DNA. The sample table lists about 150,000 clones, 78% of them with a count of one. The biggest ten clones account for around 1.5% of the sample.

This clonotype was obtained from a man older than 75 with acute or convalescent COVID-19. The sample consisted of peripheral blood.

The CDR3 reads CASSLPGQGSTGELFF. The bases are TGTGCCAGCAGCTTACCGGGACAGGGAAGCACCGGGGAGCTGTTTTTT. The V and J genes are TRBV7-9 and TRBJ2-2, with 9 bases aligning to TRBD1. The germline V gene (reference sequence) supplies CDR1 SEHNR and CDR2 FQNEAQ. The CDR3 has 16 amino acids, counting the end cysteine and phenylalanine. Left in the record is the CDR3 DNA by itself, 48 bases read in frame from the first base. Trimming leaves V shorter by 2 bases and J shorter by 4 bases, with the junction holding 5 bases beyond the gene matches.